The clone carrying this TCR beta chain has just one count. Antigen specificity is unknown. Pooling of second doses given at about 4 or about 12 weeks was done. This entry belongs to a study of T cell responses to AZD1222 COVID-19 vaccine. Broader study findings: Per reports, nearly half of all spike-specific TCRs target regions that are unmutated in variants. When two AZD1222 doses had been given, Spike-specific TCR breadth and depth rose.

Profiling relied on immunoSEQ multiplex PCR, and the TCRdb table lists in-frame clones only, not all of them. This sample has 100,000 to 120,000 clones, with about 87% found just once. This CDR3 has 17 residues. Germline assignment: CDR1 MDHEN and CDR2 SYDVKM. V was pared by 5 bases and J by 0 bases, with 19 bases between. The material was peripheral blood, obtained 28 days after the second AZD1222 dose. The clonotype was recovered from an adult who received the AZD1222 COVID-19 vaccine. This chain joins TRBV28 and TRBJ1-1; D is unclear. CDR3 DNA sequence: TGTGCCAGCAGTCCCCCGCAGTCCCAACTTATGAACACTGAAGCTTTCTTT. Translation: CASSPPQSQLMNTEAFF.